This TCR beta chain was sequenced in a study of T cell responses to AZD1222 COVID-19 vaccine. This clone was seen a handful of times. TCRdb keeps only in-frame clones here, not all; method: immunoSEQ multiplex PCR. The data contain 100,000 to 150,000 clones, under 95% of them singletons. This CDR3 contains 14 residues. Looked up from germline, CDR1 is SGHRS and CDR2 is YFSETQ. Trimming removed 2 bases from V and 2 bases from J; junction bases left unmatched: 3. Sequencing used peripheral blood, obtained 28 days after the second AZD1222 dose. The receptor was derived from an adult who received the AZD1222 COVID-19 vaccine. This rearrangement joins TRBV5-1 to TRBJ1-2; 7 positions agree with TRBD1. The CDR3: CASSLSTGNYGYTF. The CDR3 nucleotides are TGCGCCAGCAGCTTATCGACAGGGAACTATGGCTACACCTTC.